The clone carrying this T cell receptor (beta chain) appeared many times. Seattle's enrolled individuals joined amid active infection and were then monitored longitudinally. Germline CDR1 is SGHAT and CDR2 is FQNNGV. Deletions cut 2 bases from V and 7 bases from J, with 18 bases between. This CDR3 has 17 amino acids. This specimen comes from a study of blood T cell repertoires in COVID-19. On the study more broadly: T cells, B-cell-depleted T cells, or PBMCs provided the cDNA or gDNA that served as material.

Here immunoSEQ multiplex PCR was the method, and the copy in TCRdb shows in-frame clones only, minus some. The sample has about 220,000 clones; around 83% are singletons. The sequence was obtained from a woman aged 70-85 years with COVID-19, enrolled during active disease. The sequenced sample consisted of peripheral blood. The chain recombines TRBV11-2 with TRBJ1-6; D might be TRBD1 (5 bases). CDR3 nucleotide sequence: TGTGCCAGCAGCTTATCGAGCGGGGCAGGGCGGAATTCACCCCTCCACTTT. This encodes CASSLSSGAGRNSPLHF.